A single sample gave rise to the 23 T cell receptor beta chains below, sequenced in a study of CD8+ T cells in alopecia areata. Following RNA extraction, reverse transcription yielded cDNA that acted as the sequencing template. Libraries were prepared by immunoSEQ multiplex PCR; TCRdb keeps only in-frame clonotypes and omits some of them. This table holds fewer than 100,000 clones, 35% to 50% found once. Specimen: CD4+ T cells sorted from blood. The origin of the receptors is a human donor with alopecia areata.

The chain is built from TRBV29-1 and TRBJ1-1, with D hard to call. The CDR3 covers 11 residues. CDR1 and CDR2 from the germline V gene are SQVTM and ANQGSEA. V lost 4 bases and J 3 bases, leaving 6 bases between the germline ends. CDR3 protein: CSVGRHTEAFF. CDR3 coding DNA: TGCAGCGTTGGCCGCCACACTGAAGCTTTCTTT.

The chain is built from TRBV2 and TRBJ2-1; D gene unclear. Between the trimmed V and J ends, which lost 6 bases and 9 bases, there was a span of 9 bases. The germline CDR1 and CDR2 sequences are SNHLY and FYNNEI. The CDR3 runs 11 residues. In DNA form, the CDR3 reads TGTGCCAGCAGCCAGGATCTTGAGCAGTTCTTC. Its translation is CASSQDLEQFF.

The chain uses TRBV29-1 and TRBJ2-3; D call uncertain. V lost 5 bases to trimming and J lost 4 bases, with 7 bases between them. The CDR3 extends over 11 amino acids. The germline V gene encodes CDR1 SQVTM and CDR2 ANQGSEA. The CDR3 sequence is CSVSSADTQYF. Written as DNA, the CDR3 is TGCAGCGTTTCTTCGGCAGATACGCAGTATTTT.

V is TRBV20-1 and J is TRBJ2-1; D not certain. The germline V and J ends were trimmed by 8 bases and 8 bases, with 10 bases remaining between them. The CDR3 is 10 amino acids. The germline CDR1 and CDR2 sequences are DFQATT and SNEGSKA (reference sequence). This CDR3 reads CSPQRDEQFF. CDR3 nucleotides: TGCAGTCCTCAGCGAGATGAGCAGTTCTTC.

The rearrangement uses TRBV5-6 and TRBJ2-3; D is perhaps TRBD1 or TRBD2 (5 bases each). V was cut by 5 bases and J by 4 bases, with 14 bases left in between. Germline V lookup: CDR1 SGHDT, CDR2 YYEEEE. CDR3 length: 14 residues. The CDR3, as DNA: TGTGCCAGCAGTAACAGTAGAGGGGCAGATACGCAGTATTTT. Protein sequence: CASSNSRGADTQYF.

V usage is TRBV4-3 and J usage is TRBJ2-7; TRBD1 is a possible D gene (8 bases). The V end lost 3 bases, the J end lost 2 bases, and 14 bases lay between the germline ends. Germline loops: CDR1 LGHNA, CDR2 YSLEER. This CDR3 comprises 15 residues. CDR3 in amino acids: CASSQTTGGAYEQYF. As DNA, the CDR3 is TGCGCCAGCAGCCAGACTACAGGGGGGGCCTACGAGCAGTACTTC.

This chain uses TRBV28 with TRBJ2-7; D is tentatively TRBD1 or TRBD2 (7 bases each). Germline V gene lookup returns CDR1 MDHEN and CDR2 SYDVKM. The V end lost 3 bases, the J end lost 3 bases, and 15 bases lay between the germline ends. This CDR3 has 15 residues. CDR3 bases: TGTGCCAGCAGTTTTGCGGGGGCAGGGGGCTACGAGCAGTACTTC. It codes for CASSFAGAGGYEQYF.

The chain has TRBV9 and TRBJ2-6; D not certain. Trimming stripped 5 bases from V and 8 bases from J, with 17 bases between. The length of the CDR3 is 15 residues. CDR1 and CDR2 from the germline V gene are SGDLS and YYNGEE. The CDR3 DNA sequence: TGTGCCAGCAGTTCCCTTTGGTCCGCGTCCAACGTCCTGACTTTC. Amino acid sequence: CASSSLWSASNVLTF. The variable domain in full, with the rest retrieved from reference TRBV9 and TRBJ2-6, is DSGVTQTPKHLITATGQRVTLRCSPRSGDLSVYWYQQSLDQGLQFLIQYYNGEERAKGNILERFSAQQFPDLHSELNLSSLELGDSALYFCASSSLWSASNVLTFGAGSRLTVL.

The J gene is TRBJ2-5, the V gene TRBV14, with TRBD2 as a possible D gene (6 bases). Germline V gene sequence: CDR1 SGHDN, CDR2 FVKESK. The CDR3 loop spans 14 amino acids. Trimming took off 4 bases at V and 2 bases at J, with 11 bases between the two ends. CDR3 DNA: TGTGCCAGCAGCCCAACTAGCCTTCAAGAGACCCAGTACTTC. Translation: CASSPTSLQETQYF.

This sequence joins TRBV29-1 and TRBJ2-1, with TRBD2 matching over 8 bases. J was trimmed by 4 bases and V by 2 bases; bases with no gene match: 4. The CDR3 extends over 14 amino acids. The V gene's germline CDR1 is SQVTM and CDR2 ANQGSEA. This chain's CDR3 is CSVESGSFYNEQFF. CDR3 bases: TGCAGCGTTGAAAGCGGGAGTTTTTACAATGAGCAGTTCTTC.

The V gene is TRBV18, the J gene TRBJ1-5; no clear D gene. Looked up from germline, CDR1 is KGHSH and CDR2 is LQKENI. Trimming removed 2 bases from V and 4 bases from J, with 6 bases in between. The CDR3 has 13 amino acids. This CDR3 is CASSPDQNQPQHF. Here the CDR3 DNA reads TGTGCCAGCTCACCAGATCAGAATCAGCCCCAGCATTTT.

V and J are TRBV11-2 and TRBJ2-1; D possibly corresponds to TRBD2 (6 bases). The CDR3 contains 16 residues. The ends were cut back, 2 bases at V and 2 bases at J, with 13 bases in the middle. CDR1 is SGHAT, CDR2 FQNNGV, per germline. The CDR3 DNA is TGTGCCAGCAGCTTAATTCGGGGGAAACCCTACAATGAGCAGTTCTTC. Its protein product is CASSLIRGKPYNEQFF.

CDR3 sequence: CASSEGSRLVKQYF. CDR3 nucleotide sequence: TGTGCCAGCAGTGAAGGATCCCGACTAGTTAAGCAGTACTTC. V and J are TRBV2 and TRBJ2-7, with D tentatively TRBD2 (6 bases). Deletions cut 1 base from V and 8 bases from J, with 15 bases between. The CDR3 totals 14 residues. The germline V gene has CDR1 SNHLY and CDR2 FYNNEI.

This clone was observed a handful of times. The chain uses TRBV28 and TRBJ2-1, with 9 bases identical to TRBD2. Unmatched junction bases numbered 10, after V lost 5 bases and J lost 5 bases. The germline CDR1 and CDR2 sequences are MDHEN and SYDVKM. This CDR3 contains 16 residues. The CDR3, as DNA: TGTGCCAGCAGTCCGGTTAGCGGGAGAGGGGACAATGAGCAGTTCTTC. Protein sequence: CASSPVSGRGDNEQFF.

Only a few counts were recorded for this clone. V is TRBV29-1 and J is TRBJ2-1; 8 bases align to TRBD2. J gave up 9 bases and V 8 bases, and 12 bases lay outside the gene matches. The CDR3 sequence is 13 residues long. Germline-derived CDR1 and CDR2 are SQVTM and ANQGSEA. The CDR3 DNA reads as TGCAGCCTTCGACGGGGGGGCCAGGGTGAGCAGTTCTTC. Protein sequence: CSLRRGGQGEQFF.

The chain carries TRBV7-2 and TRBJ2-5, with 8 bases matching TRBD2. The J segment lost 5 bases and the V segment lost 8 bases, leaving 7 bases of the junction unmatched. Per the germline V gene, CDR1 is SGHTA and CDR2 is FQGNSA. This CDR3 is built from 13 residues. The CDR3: CASGGGRWETQYF. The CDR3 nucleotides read TGTGCCAGCGGCGGGGGGCGGTGGGAGACCCAGTACTTC.

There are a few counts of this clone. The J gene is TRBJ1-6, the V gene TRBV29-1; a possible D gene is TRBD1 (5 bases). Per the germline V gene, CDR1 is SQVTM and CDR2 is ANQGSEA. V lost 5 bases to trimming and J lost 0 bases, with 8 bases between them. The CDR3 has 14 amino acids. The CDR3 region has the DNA TGCAGCGTTCGAGGGGACTCCTATAATTCACCCCTCCACTTT. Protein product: CSVRGDSYNSPLHF.

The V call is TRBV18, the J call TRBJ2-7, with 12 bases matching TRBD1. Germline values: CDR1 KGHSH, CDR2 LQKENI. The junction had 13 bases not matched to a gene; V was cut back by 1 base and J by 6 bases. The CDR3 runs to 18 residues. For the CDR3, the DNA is TGTGCCAGCTCACCACGCGAGAATCAAGGGACAGGGGGCCGCGAGCAGTACTTC. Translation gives CASSPRENQGTGGREQYF.

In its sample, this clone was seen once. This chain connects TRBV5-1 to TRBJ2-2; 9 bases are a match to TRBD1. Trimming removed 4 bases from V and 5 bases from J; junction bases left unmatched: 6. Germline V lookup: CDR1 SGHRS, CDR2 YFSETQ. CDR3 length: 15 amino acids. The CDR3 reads CASSPGTGWTGELFF. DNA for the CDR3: TGCGCCAGCAGCCCGGGGACAGGGTGGACCGGGGAGCTGTTTTTT.

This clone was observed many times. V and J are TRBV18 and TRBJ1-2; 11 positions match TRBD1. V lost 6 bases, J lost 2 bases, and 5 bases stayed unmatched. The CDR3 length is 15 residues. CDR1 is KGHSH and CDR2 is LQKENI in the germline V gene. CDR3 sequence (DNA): TGTGCCAGCTCCCACGGACAGGGGGCAAACTATGGCTACACCTTC. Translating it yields CASSHGQGANYGYTF.

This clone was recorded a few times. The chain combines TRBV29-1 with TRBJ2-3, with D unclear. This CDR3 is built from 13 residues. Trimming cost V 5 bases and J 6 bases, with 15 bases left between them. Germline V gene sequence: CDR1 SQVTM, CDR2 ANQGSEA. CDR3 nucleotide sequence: TGCAGCGTTTTGAGTGTTGGTACGGATACGCAGTATTTT. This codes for CSVLSVGTDTQYF.

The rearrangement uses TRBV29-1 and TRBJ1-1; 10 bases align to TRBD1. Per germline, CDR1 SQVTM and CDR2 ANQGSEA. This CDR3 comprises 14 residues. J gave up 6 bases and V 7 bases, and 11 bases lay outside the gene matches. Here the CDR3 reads CSAAVTGGISEAFF. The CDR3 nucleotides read TGCAGCGCAGCCGTGACAGGGGGCATCTCTGAAGCTTTCTTT. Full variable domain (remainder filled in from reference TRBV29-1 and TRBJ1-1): SAVISQKPSRDICQRGTSLTIQCQVDSQVTMMFWYRQQPGQSLTLIATANQGSEATYESGFVIDKFPISRPNLTFSTLTVSNMSPEDSSIYLCSAAVTGGISEAFFGQGTRLTVV.

CDR3 nucleotide sequence: TGTGCCTGGCTTCCCGGACGGCTTGCTAACTATGGCTACACCTTC. Encoded protein: CAWLPGRLANYGYTF. The J gene is TRBJ1-2, the V gene TRBV30; D is undetermined. CDR1 is GTSNPN, CDR2 SVGIG, per germline (reference sequence). The CDR3 contains 15 residues. The V end lost 5 bases, the J end lost 0 bases, and 16 bases lay between the germline ends.